A selection of T cell receptor beta chains follows, all from one sample in a study of PD-1 blockade in classical Hodgkin lymphoma. Produced via immunoSEQ multiplex PCR; TCRdb's table is partial and in-frame only. The table lists thousands of clones, about 87% of them singletons, with about 0.96% in the top ten. This sample comprised CD4+ T cells from blood, obtained at baseline. The receptors shown here come from a human donor with classical Hodgkin lymphoma. CDR3s include the opening cysteine and the closing phenylalanine or tryptophan. The D gene is left open where the match is weak. The listing skips clone size in some rows; elsewhere it reads once, few, many or a size class.

clone_size: .
v_call: TRBV6-6
d_call: TRBD2
j_call: TRBJ2-7
cdr3_aa: CASSHSGTTYEQYF
cdr3_nt: TGTGCCAGCAGCCATAGCGGGACGACCTACGAGCAGTACTTC

clone_size: .
v_call: TRBV5-1
d_call: .
j_call: TRBJ2-7
cdr3_aa: CASSLVPGGSYEQYF
cdr3_nt: TGCGCCAGCAGCTTGGTTCCAGGGGGGTCCTACGAGCAGTACTTC

clone_size: .
v_call: TRBV7-3
d_call: .
j_call: TRBJ2-1
cdr3_aa: CASSLTRGNEQFF
cdr3_nt: TGTGCCAGCAGCTTAACTAGGGGAAATGAGCAGTTCTTC

clone_size: .
v_call: TRBV5-1
d_call: .
j_call: TRBJ1-5
cdr3_aa: CASSLVPDSNQPQHF
cdr3_nt: TGCGCCAGCAGCTTGGTTCCCGATAGCAATCAGCCCCAGCATTTT

clone_size: .
v_call: TRBV5-6
d_call: .
j_call: TRBJ1-2
cdr3_aa: CASSFGGTPGNNGYTF
cdr3_nt: TGTGCCAGCAGCTTTGGGGGAACACCGGGAAATAATGGCTACACCTTC

clone_size: .
v_call: TRBV4-1
d_call: .
j_call: TRBJ1-5
cdr3_aa: CASSQGGPQHF
cdr3_nt: TGCGCCAGCAGCCAAGGGGGGCCCCAGCATTTT

clone_size: .
v_call: TRBV9
d_call: .
j_call: TRBJ2-2
cdr3_aa: CASSVASGIGELFF
cdr3_nt: TGTGCCAGCAGCGTAGCTTCGGGAATCGGGGAGCTGTTTTTT

clone_size: .
v_call: TRBV11-1
d_call: .
j_call: TRBJ2-7
cdr3_aa: CASSLLHSSYEQYF
cdr3_nt: TGTGCCAGCAGCTTACTCCACAGCTCCTACGAGCAGTACTTC

clone_size: .
v_call: TRBV28
d_call: TRBD2
j_call: TRBJ2-7
cdr3_aa: CASSSPGTSGFSYEQYF
cdr3_nt: TGTGCCAGCAGTTCACCCGGGACTAGCGGGTTCTCCTACGAGCAGTACTTC

clone_size: .
v_call: TRBV18
d_call: .
j_call: TRBJ1-6
cdr3_aa: CASSPDGQPHNSPLHF
cdr3_nt: TGTGCCAGCTCACCAGACGGACAGCCACATAATTCACCCCTCCACTTT

clone_size: .
v_call: TRBV5-1
d_call: TRBD1
j_call: TRBJ2-1
cdr3_aa: CASRGQGSSYNEQFF
cdr3_nt: TGCGCCAGCAGGGGACAGGGGAGCTCCTACAATGAGCAGTTCTTC

clone_size: once
v_call: TRBV5-1
d_call: .
j_call: TRBJ1-1
cdr3_aa: CASSNQGPAEAFF
cdr3_nt: TGCGCCAGCAGCAATCAGGGGCCCGCTGAAGCTTTCTTT

clone_size: .
v_call: TRBV11-2
d_call: .
j_call: TRBJ2-5
cdr3_aa: CASSLGGLGAQETQYF
cdr3_nt: TGTGCCAGCAGCTTAGGCGGACTGGGGGCCCAAGAGACCCAGTACTTC

clone_size: .
v_call: TRBV9
d_call: .
j_call: TRBJ1-6
cdr3_aa: CASSASGTRISSYNSPLHF
cdr3_nt: TGTGCCAGCAGCGCCTCCGGGACACGGATTAGCTCCTATAATTCACCCCTCCACTTT

clone_size: .
v_call: TRBV28
d_call: .
j_call: TRBJ1-1
cdr3_aa: CASSPPLNTEAFF
cdr3_nt: TGTGCCAGCAGCCCCCCCCTTAACACTGAAGCTTTCTTT

clone_size: .
v_call: TRBV28
d_call: .
j_call: TRBJ1-4
cdr3_aa: CAHRRGPGEKLFF
cdr3_nt: TGTGCCCACCGGCGCGGGCCTGGAGAAAAACTGTTTTTT

clone_size: .
v_call: TRBV6-5
d_call: .
j_call: TRBJ1-2
cdr3_aa: CASSLQGGSYYGYTF
cdr3_nt: TGTGCCAGCAGTCTACAAGGGGGTAGTTACTATGGCTACACCTTC

clone_size: .
v_call: TRBV5-1
d_call: .
j_call: TRBJ2-7
cdr3_aa: CASSLRVELGGPYEQYF
cdr3_nt: TGCGCCAGCAGCTTGAGAGTGGAATTGGGGGGCCCCTACGAGCAGTACTTC

clone_size: .
v_call: TRBV6-8
d_call: TRBD2
j_call: TRBJ2-1
cdr3_aa: CASKGDAGGPHEQFF
cdr3_nt: TGTGCCAGCAAAGGGGACGCGGGGGGGCCTCATGAGCAGTTCTTC

clone_size: .
v_call: TRBV27
d_call: TRBD1
j_call: TRBJ1-1
cdr3_aa: CASSLSWDRGTEAFF
cdr3_nt: TGTGCCAGCAGTTTATCTTGGGACAGGGGCACTGAAGCTTTCTTT

clone_size: .
v_call: TRBV6-7
d_call: TRBD2
j_call: TRBJ2-5
cdr3_aa: CASNFLPGGQETQYF
cdr3_nt: TGTGCCAGCAATTTCCTCCCGGGGGGGCAAGAGACCCAGTACTTC

clone_size: .
v_call: TRBV28
d_call: TRBD2
j_call: TRBJ2-7
cdr3_aa: CASSLNRLAGGLYEQYF
cdr3_nt: TGTGCCAGCAGTTTAAATCGACTAGCGGGGGGGCTTTACGAGCAGTACTTC

clone_size: .
v_call: TRBV6-5
d_call: .
j_call: TRBJ1-2
cdr3_aa: CASSPRAGRAYGYTF
cdr3_nt: TGTGCCAGCAGTCCCAGGGCGGGGCGCGCCTATGGCTACACCTTC

clone_size: .
v_call: TRBV19
d_call: .
j_call: TRBJ1-5
cdr3_aa: CASSRYSGIQPQHF
cdr3_nt: TGTGCCAGTAGTCGGTATTCGGGGATCCAGCCCCAGCATTTT

clone_size: .
v_call: TRBV5-1
d_call: TRBD2
j_call: TRBJ2-1
cdr3_aa: CASSTPILAGQFF
cdr3_nt: TGCGCCAGCAGCACTCCTATTCTAGCGGGGCAGTTCTTC

clone_size: .
v_call: TRBV5-1
d_call: .
j_call: TRBJ1-1
cdr3_aa: CASSLLPEMNTEAFF
cdr3_nt: TGCGCCAGCAGCTTACTCCCCGAGATGAACACTGAAGCTTTCTTT

clone_size: .
v_call: TRBV30
d_call: TRBD1
j_call: TRBJ1-1
cdr3_aa: CAWSADRYTEAFF
cdr3_nt: TGTGCCTGGAGTGCGGACAGGTACACTGAAGCTTTCTTT

clone_size: .
v_call: TRBV10-3
d_call: TRBD1
j_call: TRBJ1-5
cdr3_aa: CAIWDRGPEGGQPQHF
cdr3_nt: TGTGCCATCTGGGACAGGGGTCCCGAAGGGGGTCAGCCCCAGCATTTT

clone_size: .
v_call: TRBV29-1
d_call: .
j_call: TRBJ2-5
cdr3_aa: CSTGHPSGTQYF
cdr3_nt: TGCAGCACTGGACACCCTTCGGGGACCCAGTACTTC

clone_size: .
v_call: TRBV7-9
d_call: .
j_call: TRBJ2-7
cdr3_aa: CASSSIGRGYEQYF
cdr3_nt: TGTGCCAGCAGCTCCATAGGAAGGGGTTACGAGCAGTACTTC

clone_size: .
v_call: TRBV9
d_call: TRBD2
j_call: TRBJ2-1
cdr3_aa: CASSVSRTSGGEQFF
cdr3_nt: TGTGCCAGCAGCGTATCTCGGACTAGCGGGGGTGAGCAGTTCTTC

clone_size: .
v_call: TRBV5-1
d_call: .
j_call: TRBJ1-4
cdr3_aa: CASSLLGSSNEKLFF
cdr3_nt: TGCGCCAGCAGCTTGCTCGGGTCCTCTAATGAAAAACTGTTTTTT

clone_size: .
v_call: TRBV5-1
d_call: TRBD2
j_call: TRBJ2-1
cdr3_aa: CASSLAGGNNEQFF
cdr3_nt: TGCGCCAGCAGCCTAGCGGGGGGAAACAATGAGCAGTTCTTC

clone_size: .
v_call: TRBV19
d_call: TRBD1
j_call: TRBJ1-4
cdr3_aa: CASSRTGATTNEKLFF
cdr3_nt: TGTGCCAGTAGTCGGACAGGGGCGACAACTAATGAAAAACTGTTTTTT

clone_size: .
v_call: TRBV6-5
d_call: TRBD1
j_call: TRBJ1-5
cdr3_aa: CASSSGTGVHQPQHF
cdr3_nt: TGTGCCAGCAGTTCTGGGACAGGGGTCCATCAGCCCCAGCATTTT

clone_size: .
v_call: TRBV5-1
d_call: .
j_call: TRBJ2-2
cdr3_aa: CASSFRGQTGELFF
cdr3_nt: TGCGCCAGCAGCTTCCGGGGTCAAACCGGGGAGCTGTTTTTT

clone_size: .
v_call: TRBV6-5
d_call: TRBD1
j_call: TRBJ2-7
cdr3_aa: CASRATGTGIYEQYF
cdr3_nt: TGTGCCAGCAGGGCGACCGGGACAGGGATATACGAGCAGTACTTC

clone_size: .
v_call: TRBV2
d_call: .
j_call: TRBJ2-7
cdr3_aa: CASLKSPGGTYEQYF
cdr3_nt: TGTGCCAGCCTAAAGAGCCCAGGGGGGACCTACGAGCAGTACTTC

clone_size: .
v_call: TRBV7-9
d_call: .
j_call: TRBJ2-7
cdr3_aa: CASSFVPASTAYEQYF
cdr3_nt: TGTGCCAGCAGCTTCGTGCCCGCTTCAACGGCCTACGAGCAGTACTTC

clone_size: .
v_call: TRBV5-1
d_call: TRBD1
j_call: TRBJ2-3
cdr3_aa: CASSARDSSTDTQYF
cdr3_nt: TGCGCCAGCAGCGCCCGGGACAGCTCCACAGATACGCAGTATTTT

clone_size: once
v_call: TRBV5-1
d_call: .
j_call: TRBJ1-5
cdr3_aa: CASSLGGQINQPQHF
cdr3_nt: TGCGCCAGCAGCTTGGGCGGACAAATTAATCAGCCCCAGCATTTT

clone_size: .
v_call: TRBV5-1
d_call: .
j_call: TRBJ1-4
cdr3_aa: CASSLAPGRNEKLFF
cdr3_nt: TGCGCCAGCAGCTTGGCTCCCGGAAGGAATGAAAAACTGTTTTTT

clone_size: .
v_call: TRBV5-1
d_call: .
j_call: TRBJ1-2
cdr3_aa: CASSQNYAEYTF
cdr3_nt: TGCGCCAGCAGCCAGAACTACGCTGAGTACACCTTC

clone_size: .
v_call: TRBV5-4
d_call: .
j_call: TRBJ2-3
cdr3_aa: CASSSGPQAQTDTQYF
cdr3_nt: TGTGCCAGCAGCTCCGGACCACAGGCCCAGACAGATACGCAGTATTTT

clone_size: .
v_call: TRBV28
d_call: .
j_call: TRBJ2-5
cdr3_aa: CASLDSGDPQETQYF
cdr3_nt: TGTGCCAGCCTGGACTCGGGGGACCCTCAAGAGACCCAGTACTTC

clone_size: .
v_call: TRBV7-9
d_call: .
j_call: TRBJ2-2
cdr3_aa: CASSLGGSLTGELFF
cdr3_nt: TGTGCCAGCAGCTTAGGAGGTAGCTTAACCGGGGAGCTGTTTTTT

clone_size: .
v_call: TRBV5-1
d_call: TRBD2
j_call: TRBJ2-3
cdr3_aa: CASSKGLAGDYDTQYF
cdr3_nt: TGCGCCAGCAGCAAGGGCCTAGCGGGGGACTATGATACGCAGTATTTT

clone_size: .
v_call: TRBV6-1
d_call: TRBD2
j_call: TRBJ2-1
cdr3_aa: CASTQLAGVNNEQFF
cdr3_nt: TGTGCCAGCACCCAACTAGCGGGGGTTAACAATGAGCAGTTCTTC

clone_size: .
v_call: TRBV5-4
d_call: .
j_call: TRBJ2-4
cdr3_aa: CASSSDRTIQYF
cdr3_nt: TGTGCCAGCAGCTCAGACAGAACCATTCAGTACTTC